The text below deals with one TCR beta chain. Data came from immunoSEQ multiplex PCR; TCRdb stores just in-frame clones and leaves some out. The table shows under 150,000 clones, with roughly 88% occurring only once. This entry is derived from a study of blood T cell repertoires in COVID-19. CDR3 length: 15 residues. Germline V gene lookup returns CDR1 SEHNR and CDR2 FQNEAQ (reference sequence). V lost 5 bases, J lost 4 bases, and 6 bases stayed unmatched. Material: PBMCs or T cells enriched from blood (not recorded which). The source is a woman aged 30 to 39 with acute COVID-19. This chain links TRBV7-9 with TRBJ1-4, with 8 positions matching TRBD1. This CDR3 reads CASSVGQGINEKLFF. CDR3 bases: TGTGCCAGCAGCGTTGGACAGGGAATTAATGAAAAACTGTTTTTT.